These 17 T cell receptor beta chains came from one sample sequenced in a study of cytomegalovirus exposure and HLA in healthy donors (dated by TCRdb to the late 2010s). The protocol used for the library was the immunoSEQ multiplex PCR assay. The multiplex PCR relied on a mix of 60 forward primers for TCR Vbeta segments and 13 reverse primers for TCR Jbeta segments. TCRdb holds this immuneACCESS table with in-frame rearrangements only. Some clones are missing; in checked studies, unresolved V genes explain under half, and the rest has no known cause. The sample table shows 150,000 to 200,000 clones, and around 83% are seen once. The ten largest clones take up under 2% of the sample. The sequenced material came from PBMCs. The receptors originated from a man aged 40-55 years in good health and CMV-seropositive.

This clone has a handful of counts. The sample holds other DNA sequences that translate to the same CDR3. The V gene is TRBV2, the J gene TRBJ1-5; 8 bases match TRBD1. The CDR3 covers 15 residues. Germline CDR1 reads SNHLY; CDR2 reads FYNNEI. The V gene end was trimmed by 6 bases and the J gene end by 4 bases; junction bases not matched to a gene: 8. The CDR3 DNA sequence: TGTGCCAGCAGACCTAACAGGGGGAGAAATCAGCCCCAGCATTTT. Protein sequence: CASRPNRGRNQPQHF.

V usage is TRBV7-2 and J usage is TRBJ1-1; the D gene is possibly TRBD1 (5 bases). Trimming left V 3 bases short and J 3 bases short, with 8 bases between. Per germline, CDR1 SGHTA and CDR2 FQGNSA. The CDR3 is 13 amino acids. The CDR3, as DNA: TGTGCCAGCAGCTTTAGCAGGGACACTGAAGCTTTCTTT. It codes for CASSFSRDTEAFF.

The chain couples TRBV7-2 to TRBJ2-7; 9 bases line up with TRBD2. Germline V gene sequence: CDR1 SGHTA, CDR2 FQGNSA. V lost 5 bases, J lost 2 bases, and 10 bases stayed unmatched. CDR3 length: 16 amino acids. The CDR3 loop is CASSHEAGGGTYEQYF. In DNA form, the CDR3 reads TGTGCCAGCAGCCACGAGGCGGGAGGGGGAACCTACGAGCAGTACTTC.

This clone has a handful of counts. This sequence joins TRBV4-3 and TRBJ2-1, with 11 nucleotides matching TRBD1. Trimming removed 0 bases from V and 9 bases from J; junction bases left unmatched: 1. This CDR3 is built from 14 residues. Germline values: CDR1 LGHNA, CDR2 YSLEER. The CDR3 is CASSQEGTGGEQFF. For the CDR3, the DNA is TGCGCCAGCAGCCAAGAAGGGACAGGGGGTGAGCAGTTCTTC.

The chain couples TRBV7-9 to TRBJ2-5, with D unclear. The CDR3 spans 12 residues. Trimming removed 1 base at V and 5 bases at J, with 5 bases between. Germline V gene data show CDR1 as SEHNR and CDR2 as FQNEAQ (reference sequence). Written as DNA, the CDR3 is TGTGCCAGCAGCTTAGTATCCGAGACCCAGTACTTC. Protein sequence: CASSLVSETQYF.

This sequence joins TRBV7-9 and TRBJ1-1; 8 bases are a match to TRBD1. The CDR3 contains 13 residues. The junction had 0 bases not matched to a gene; V was cut back by 3 bases and J by 3 bases. The germline V gene encodes CDR1 SEHNR and CDR2 FQNEAQ (reference sequence). CDR3 sequence (DNA): TGTGCCAGCAGCTTGGACAGGGACACTGAAGCTTTCTTT. Amino acid sequence: CASSLDRDTEAFF.

The V call is TRBV6-1, the J call TRBJ2-7, with 8 bases lining up with TRBD1. The CDR3 has 14 residues. Germline values: CDR1 MNHNS, CDR2 SASEGT. The V segment lost 4 bases and the J segment 3 bases; nucleotides outside the gene matches: 5. CDR3 in DNA: TGTGCCAGCAGTGGGGGACAGGATCTCTACGAGCAGTACTTC. This codes for CASSGGQDLYEQYF.

The CDR3 is CASSTQGAWTEAFF. The CDR3 DNA reads as TGTGCCAGCAGTACACAGGGGGCATGGACTGAAGCTTTCTTT. The rearrangement joins TRBV28 to TRBJ1-1; 9 nucleotides agree with TRBD1. The germline V gene has CDR1 MDHEN and CDR2 SYDVKM. The V segment lost 5 bases and the J segment 5 bases; nucleotides outside the gene matches: 6. This CDR3 has 14 amino acids.

This chain joins TRBV18 and TRBJ1-2; D not certain. Germline values: CDR1 KGHSH, CDR2 LQKENI. This CDR3 is 13 amino acids long. Trimming removed 6 bases at V and 4 bases at J, with 12 bases between. As DNA, the CDR3 is TGTGCCAGCTCGTACCCGGGGTCCTATGGCTACACCTTC. It codes for CASSYPGSYGYTF.

With regard to this clone: The same CDR3 also results from other DNA sequences found in this sample. V and J are TRBV27 and TRBJ2-7, with TRBD2 matching over 7 bases. Germline V lookup: CDR1 MNHEY, CDR2 SMNVEV (reference sequence). The V segment lost 3 bases and the J segment 0 bases; nucleotides outside the gene matches: 2. CDR3 length: 14 amino acids. CDR3 nucleotides: TGTGCCAGCAGTTTTGGGGGGGGCTCCTACGAGCAGTACTTC. It encodes CASSFGGGSYEQYF.

The chain has TRBV6-5 and TRBJ1-5, with 7 bases matching TRBD1. Germline assignment: CDR1 MNHEY and CDR2 SVGAGI. CDR3 size: 13 residues. With V trimmed by 4 bases and J by 6 bases, 3 bases remained unmatched. The CDR3 sequence is CASSWTGRQPQHF. The CDR3 DNA follows: TGTGCCAGCAGTTGGACAGGTCGTCAGCCCCAGCATTTT.

The chain employs TRBV9 and TRBJ1-2; D might be TRBD1 (5 bases). The CDR3 consists of 14 residues. Trimming removed 0 bases from V and 4 bases from J, with 10 bases in between. Germline V gene sequence: CDR1 SGDLS, CDR2 YYNGEE. The DNA for the CDR3 is TGTGCCAGCAGCGTAGGTCGGGGGGGCTATGGCTACACCTTC. It codes for CASSVGRGGYGYTF. Filled out from reference TRBV9 and TRBJ1-2, the complete variable domain reads DSGVTQTPKHLITATGQRVTLRCSPRSGDLSVYWYQQSLDQGLQFLIQYYNGEERAKGNILERFSAQQFPDLHSELNLSSLELGDSALYFCASSVGRGGYGYTFGSGTRLTVV.

The chain couples TRBV7-9 to TRBJ2-3; possibly TRBD1 for D (6 bases). This CDR3 is built from 13 residues. V lost 7 bases and J lost 2, with 10 bases in between. Germline CDR1 SEHNR, CDR2 FQNEAQ (reference sequence). DNA for the CDR3: TGTGCCAGCAAAGGGGGATCCACAGATACGCAGTATTTT. Encoded protein: CASKGGSTDTQYF. The complete variable domain, with remaining parts taken from reference TRBV7-9 and TRBJ2-3, reads DTGVSQNPRHKITKRGQNVTFRCDPISEHNRLYWYRQTLGQGPEFLTYFQNEAQLEKSRLLSDRFSAERPKGSFSTLEIQRTEQGDSAMYLCASKGGSTDTQYFGPGTRLTVL.

The gene calls are TRBV7-2 and TRBJ2-4; 9 nucleotides agree with TRBD2. There are 14 residues in the CDR3. The J segment lost 6 bases and the V segment lost 3 bases, leaving 3 bases of the junction unmatched. Germline assignment: CDR1 SGHTA and CDR2 FQGNSA. The CDR3: CASSLREGGNIQYF. The CDR3 coding sequence is TGTGCCAGCAGCTTGCGGGAGGGGGGAAACATTCAGTACTTC.

This clone has a handful of counts. The chain uses TRBV5-1 and TRBJ1-1; TRBD1 matches 7 bases. The V segment lost 4 bases and the J segment 0 bases; nucleotides outside the gene matches: 3. Per the germline V gene, CDR1 is SGHRS and CDR2 is YFSETQ. The CDR3 spans 14 residues. Written as DNA, the CDR3 is TGCGCCAGCAGCGCGGGACAGTTGAACACTGAAGCTTTCTTT. Its translation: CASSAGQLNTEAFF.

This clone was observed a few times. This chain links TRBV5-1 with TRBJ1-2; 9 nucleotides align to TRBD1. Trimming removed 4 bases from V and 6 bases from J; junction bases left unmatched: 10. Germline CDR1 and CDR2: SGHRS and YFSETQ. There are 15 residues in the CDR3. This CDR3 is CASSETQGATHGYTF. Here the CDR3 DNA reads TGCGCCAGCAGCGAGACACAGGGGGCAACCCATGGCTACACCTTC.

The chain joins TRBV18 to TRBJ1-4; D might be TRBD1 (5 bases). The germline V gene has CDR1 KGHSH and CDR2 LQKENI. The CDR3 extends over 13 amino acids. V gave up 2 bases and J gave up 7 bases, with 8 bases separating them. The CDR3 sequence: CASSPGGGEKLFF. The CDR3, as DNA: TGTGCCAGCTCACCAGGGGGAGGTGAAAAACTGTTTTTT.